A selection of T cell receptor beta chains follows, all from one sample in a study of cytomegalovirus exposure and HLA in healthy donors. The repertoire was sequenced with immunoSEQ multiplex PCR; TCRdb's copy has only in-frame clones and lacks some. The specimen's table records roughly 73,000 clones. The sample taken for sequencing was PBMCs. All receptors derive from a man aged 50 to 59 in good health and CMV-seropositive. CDR3s include the opening cysteine and the closing phenylalanine or tryptophan. D genes are given only for firm matches.

D	V	J	length	DNA	CDR3
TRBD1	TRBV15	TRBJ1-5	13	TGTGCCACCAGCGGCCGACAGGGACAGCCCCAGCATTTT	CATSGRQGQPQHF
NA	TRBV28	TRBJ1-1	15	TGTGCCAGCAGCCCGCACGGGAGTTCTAGCACTGAAGCTTTCTTT	CASSPHGSSSTEAFF
TRBD1	TRBV4-1	TRBJ1-5	14	TGCGCCAGCAGCCGCACGACAGGGAATCAGCCCCAGCATTTT	CASSRTTGNQPQHF
TRBD1	TRBV27	TRBJ1-6	18	TGTGCCAGCAGTGCCGGGACAGGGGGCGCTGGTAGAAATTCACCCCTCCACTTT	CASSAGTGGAGRNSPLHF
TRBD1	TRBV5-1	TRBJ2-2	16	TGCGCCAGCAGCTTGCCGGGACAGGGCACCTCCGGGGAGCTGTTTTTT	CASSLPGQGTSGELFF
NA	TRBV6-1	TRBJ2-6	20	TGTGCCAGCAGTGAAGAGGTTGCGGTAGGATTGAGCTCTGGGGCCAACGTCCTGACTTTC	CASSEEVAVGLSSGANVLTF
TRBD1	TRBV29-1	TRBJ1-2	17	TGCAGCGTCAAAAAAAATTGGGACAGGAGGGATGACTATGGCTACACCTTC	CSVKKNWDRRDDYGYTF
NA	TRBV5-1	TRBJ1-1	15	TGCGCCAGCAGCTCGACAGGATTCATGAACACTGAAGCTTTCTTT	CASSSTGFMNTEAFF
TRBD1	TRBV19	TRBJ2-3	15	TGTGCCAGTAGTACTTGGACAGGTAGCACAGATACGCAGTATTTT	CASSTWTGSTDTQYF
NA	TRBV4-1	TRBJ2-7	12	TGCGCCAGCAGCCCCGGGACCTACGAGCAGTACTTC	CASSPGTYEQYF
NA	TRBV9	TRBJ1-3	15	TGTGCCAGCAGTGTTGGGCTTTTCTCTGGAAACACCATATATTTT	CASSVGLFSGNTIYF
NA	TRBV29-1	TRBJ1-1	13	TGCAGCGTTGAAGGAGGGCCGAACACTGAAGCTTTCTTT	CSVEGGPNTEAFF
NA	TRBV6-1	TRBJ1-1	14	TGTGCCAGCAGGGACTGGAACCGAGGATCTGAAGCTTTCTTT	CASRDWNRGSEAFF
NA	TRBV19	TRBJ1-5	15	TGTGCCAGTAGGGTGACAGGTCTGGGGAATCAGCCCCAGCATTTT	CASRVTGLGNQPQHF
NA	TRBV19	TRBJ1-1	14	TGTGCCAGTAGTACCTCGGTATCTAGAACTGAAGCTTTCTTT	CASSTSVSRTEAFF
TRBD2	TRBV5-1	TRBJ2-1	16	TGCGCCAGCAGCTCCTTAGCGGGAGGCTCCTACAATGAGCAGTTCTTC	CASSSLAGGSYNEQFF
NA	TRBV29-1	TRBJ1-5	15	TGCAGTTTGGCCCCACACAGGGTTCGCAATCAGCCCCAGCATTTT	CSLAPHRVRNQPQHF
NA	TRBV10-2	TRBJ1-1	13	TGCGCCAGCAGTGAGTCTCGGGACAATCAAGCTTTCTTT	CASSESRDNQAFF
TRBD1	TRBV28	TRBJ2-7	14	TGTGCCAGCAGTATTGACAGGGGGCTTGGCGGGCAGTACTTC	CASSIDRGLGGQYF